The clone carrying this TCR beta chain showed up just a few times. Its antigen remains unidentified. This entry belongs to a study of T cell repertoires in cytomegalovirus infection. Study as a whole: Recently identified HLA-C-restricted CMV epitopes were used, and well-studied HLA-B-restricted CMV epitopes were used as well. It was the public TCR beta signatures that indicated both CMV infection and matching HLA type.

TCRdb re-analysed the reads in MiXCR, keeping a single row per CDR3 protein. The sample includes roughly 200,000 distinct CDR3 sequences, about 40% seen only once; the top ten take approximately 59%. Germline CDR1 reads SGHRS; CDR2 reads YFSETQ. Trimming took 3 bases from V and 0 from J, leaving 22 bases between them. CDR3 length: 18 residues. The chain combines TRBV5-1 with TRBJ2-7, with D perhaps given as TRBD1 or TRBD2 (6 bases each). This receptor was identified in a human donor in good health (CMV status not recorded). Some clones in this sample may be carry-over from other donors' samples. The sequencing used CD8+ T cells from cultured PBMCs, collected from culture after CMV antigen stimulation. CDR3: CASSSTGAWQANSYEQYF. The CDR3 DNA sequence: TGCGCCAGCAGCTCGACGGGGGCTTGGCAGGCGAACTCCTACGAGCAGTACTTC.